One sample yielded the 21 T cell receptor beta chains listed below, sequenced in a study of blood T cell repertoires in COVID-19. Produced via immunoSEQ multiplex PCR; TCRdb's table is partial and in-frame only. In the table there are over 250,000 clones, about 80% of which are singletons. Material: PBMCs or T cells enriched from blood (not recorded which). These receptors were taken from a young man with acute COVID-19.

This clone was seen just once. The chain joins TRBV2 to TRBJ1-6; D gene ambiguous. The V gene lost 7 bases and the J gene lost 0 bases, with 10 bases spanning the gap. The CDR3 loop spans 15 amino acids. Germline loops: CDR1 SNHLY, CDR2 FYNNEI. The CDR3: CASIPHSSYNSPLHF. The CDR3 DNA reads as TGTGCCAGCATCCCTCACAGCTCCTATAATTCACCCCTCCACTTT.

CDR3 region: CASSPGTYRFYEQYV. CDR3 in DNA: TGTGCCAGCAGTCCCGGGACATACCGGTTTTACGAGCAGTACGTC. J is TRBJ2-7 and V is TRBV5-6; TRBD1 is a possible D gene (6 bases). The CDR3 consists of 15 residues. The germline V gene has CDR1 SGHDT and CDR2 YYEEEE. Trimming left V 5 bases short and J 4 bases short, with 19 bases between.

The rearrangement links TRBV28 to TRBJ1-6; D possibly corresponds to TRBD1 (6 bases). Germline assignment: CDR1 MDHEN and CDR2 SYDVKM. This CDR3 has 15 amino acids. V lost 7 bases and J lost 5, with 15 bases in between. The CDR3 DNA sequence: TGTGCCAGCACTTCGGCGTGGGGGCATAATTCACCCCTCCACTTT. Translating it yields CASTSAWGHNSPLHF.

This CDR3 reads CASSPLPLDSPLHF. In DNA form, the CDR3 reads TGTGCCAGCAGTCCCTTGCCCTTAGATTCACCCCTCCACTTT. The rearrangement links TRBV27 to TRBJ1-6; the D is unclear. CDR1 MNHEY and CDR2 SMNVEV come from the germline V gene (reference sequence). The V end was cut by 5 bases, the J end by 8 bases, with 13 bases between. This CDR3 contains 14 residues.

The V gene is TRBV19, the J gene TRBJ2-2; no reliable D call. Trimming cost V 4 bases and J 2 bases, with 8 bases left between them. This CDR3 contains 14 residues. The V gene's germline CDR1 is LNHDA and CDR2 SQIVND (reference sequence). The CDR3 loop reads CASSNTVNTGELFF. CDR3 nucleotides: TGTGCCAGTAGTAATACAGTAAACACCGGGGAGCTGTTTTTT.

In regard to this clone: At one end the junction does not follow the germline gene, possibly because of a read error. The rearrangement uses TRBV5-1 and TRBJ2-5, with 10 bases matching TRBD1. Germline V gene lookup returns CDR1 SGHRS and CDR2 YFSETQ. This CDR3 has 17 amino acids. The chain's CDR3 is CASSSTPGTGALETQYF. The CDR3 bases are TGTGCCAGCAGCTCAACTCCCGGGACAGGGGCCCTCGAGACCCAGTACTTC.

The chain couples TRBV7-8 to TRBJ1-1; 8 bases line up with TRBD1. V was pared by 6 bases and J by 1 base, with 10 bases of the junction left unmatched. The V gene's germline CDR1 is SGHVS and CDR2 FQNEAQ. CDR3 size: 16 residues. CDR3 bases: TGTGCCAGCAGGGACCCCCAGGGGGCCTGGAACACTGAAGCTTTCTTT. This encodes CASRDPQGAWNTEAFF. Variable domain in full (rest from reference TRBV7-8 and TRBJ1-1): GAGVSQSPRYKVAKRGQDVALRCDPISGHVSLFWYQQALGQGPEFLTYFQNEAQLDKSGLPSDRFFAERPEGSVSTLKIQRTQQEDSAVYLCASRDPQGAWNTEAFFGQGTRLTVV.

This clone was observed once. The CDR3 sequence is CASSEGRGNEQYV. In nucleotides, the CDR3 is TGCGCCAGCAGTGAAGGCAGGGGGAACGAGCAGTACGTC. This chain connects TRBV10-2 to TRBJ2-7; 7 bases map to TRBD1. In germline, CDR1 is WSHSY, CDR2 SAAADI. The CDR3 has 13 amino acids. J lost 5 bases, V lost 3 bases, and 4 bases had no gene match.

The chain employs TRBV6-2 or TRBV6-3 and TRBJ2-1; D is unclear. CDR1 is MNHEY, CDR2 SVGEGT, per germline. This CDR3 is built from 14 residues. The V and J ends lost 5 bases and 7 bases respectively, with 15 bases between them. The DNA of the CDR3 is TGTGCCAGCAGTCCCACTCGAACGATGAATGAGCAGTTCTTC. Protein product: CASSPTRTMNEQFF.

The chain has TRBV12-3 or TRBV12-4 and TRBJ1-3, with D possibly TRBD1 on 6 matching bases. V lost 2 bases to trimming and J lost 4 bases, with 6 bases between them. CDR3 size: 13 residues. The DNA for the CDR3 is TGTGCCAGCAGTTTACAGGGGGGAAACACCATATATTTT. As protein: CASSLQGGNTIYF.

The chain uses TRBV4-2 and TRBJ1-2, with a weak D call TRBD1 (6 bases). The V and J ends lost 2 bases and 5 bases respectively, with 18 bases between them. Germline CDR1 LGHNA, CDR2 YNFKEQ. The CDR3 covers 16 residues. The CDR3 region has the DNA TGTGCCAGCAGCCAACTCGGTAGGGGGTACTATTATGGCTACACCTTC. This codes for CASSQLGRGYYYGYTF.

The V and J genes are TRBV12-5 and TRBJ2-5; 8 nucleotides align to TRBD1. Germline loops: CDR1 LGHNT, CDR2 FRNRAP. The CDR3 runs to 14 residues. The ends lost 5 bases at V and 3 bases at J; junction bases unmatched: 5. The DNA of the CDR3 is TGTGCTAGTGGTGTGACAGGGGCCAAAGAGACCCAGTACTTC. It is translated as CASGVTGAKETQYF.

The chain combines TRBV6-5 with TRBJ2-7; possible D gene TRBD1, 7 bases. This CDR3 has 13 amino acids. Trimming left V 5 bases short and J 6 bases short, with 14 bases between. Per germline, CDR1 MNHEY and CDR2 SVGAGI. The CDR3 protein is CASSKRQGGEQYV. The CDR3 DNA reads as TGTGCCAGCAGTAAACGACAGGGAGGCGAGCAGTACGTC.

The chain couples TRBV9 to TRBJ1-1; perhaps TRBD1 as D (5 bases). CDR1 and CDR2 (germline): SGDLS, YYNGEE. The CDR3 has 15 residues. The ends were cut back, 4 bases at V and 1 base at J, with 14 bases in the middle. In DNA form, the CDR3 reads TGTGCCAGCAGCATAACGGGACTGGCGAACACTGAAGCTTTCTTT. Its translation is CASSITGLANTEAFF.

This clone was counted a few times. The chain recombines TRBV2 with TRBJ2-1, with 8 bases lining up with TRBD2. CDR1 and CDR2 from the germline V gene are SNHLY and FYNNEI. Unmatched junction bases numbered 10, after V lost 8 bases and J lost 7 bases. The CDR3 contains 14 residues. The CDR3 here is CASGLAFTGNEQFF. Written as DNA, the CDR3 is TGTGCCAGCGGACTAGCCTTCACGGGGAATGAGCAGTTCTTC.

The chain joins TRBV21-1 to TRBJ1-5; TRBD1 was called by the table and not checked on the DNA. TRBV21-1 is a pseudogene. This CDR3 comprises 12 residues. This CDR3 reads CVLPDTYQPQHF. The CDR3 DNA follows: TGTGTCCTACCTGACACCTATCAGCCCCAGCATTTT.

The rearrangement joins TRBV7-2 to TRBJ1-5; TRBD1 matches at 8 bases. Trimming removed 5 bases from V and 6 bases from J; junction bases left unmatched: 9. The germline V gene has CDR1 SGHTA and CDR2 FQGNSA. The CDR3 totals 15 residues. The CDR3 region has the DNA TGTGCCAGCAGCAAAGGACAGGGAGGGAGTCAGCCCCAGCATTTT. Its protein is CASSKGQGGSQPQHF.

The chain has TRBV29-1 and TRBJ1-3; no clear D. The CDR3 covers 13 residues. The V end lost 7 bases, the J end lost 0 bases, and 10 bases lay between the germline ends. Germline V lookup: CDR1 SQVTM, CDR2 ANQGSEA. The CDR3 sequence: CSGSFHSGNTIYF. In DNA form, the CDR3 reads TGCAGCGGTAGTTTCCACTCTGGAAACACCATATATTTT.

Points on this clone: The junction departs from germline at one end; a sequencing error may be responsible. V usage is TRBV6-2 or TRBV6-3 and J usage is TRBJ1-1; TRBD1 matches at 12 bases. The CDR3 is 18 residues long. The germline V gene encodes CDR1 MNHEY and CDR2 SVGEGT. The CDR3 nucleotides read TGTGCCAGTAGTTACTCGACGGGACAGGGGGCGATTAACACTGAAGCTTTCTTT. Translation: CASSYSTGQGAINTEAFF.

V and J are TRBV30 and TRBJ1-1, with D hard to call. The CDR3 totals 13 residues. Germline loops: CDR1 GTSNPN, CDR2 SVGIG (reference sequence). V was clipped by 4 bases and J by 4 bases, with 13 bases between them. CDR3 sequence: CAWTNLGGTEAFF. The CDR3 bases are TGTGCCTGGACTAACCTAGGTGGCACTGAAGCTTTCTTT.

CDR3 in DNA: TGTGCCAGCAGCCCGGGGACTAGCAGAAACACAGATACGCAGTATTTT. Translating it yields CASSPGTSRNTDTQYF. The J gene is TRBJ2-3, the V gene TRBV13; TRBD2 matches 9 bases. This CDR3 spans 16 amino acids. CDR1 is PRHDT, CDR2 FYEKMQ, per germline (reference sequence). The V segment lost 5 bases and the J segment 2 bases; nucleotides outside the gene matches: 8.